This T cell receptor (beta chain) originates from a study of blood T cell repertoires in COVID-19. This clone occurred once. Only in-frame clones appear in the TCRdb table, and some are missing; sequencing was by immunoSEQ multiplex PCR. The sample records hundreds of thousands of clones, approximately 89% being singletons. The germline V gene has CDR1 SEHNR and CDR2 FQNEAQ (reference sequence). The CDR3 has 13 amino acids. The V gene lost 7 bases and the J gene lost 6 bases, with 10 bases spanning the gap. The sequence was obtained from a man aged 40-49 years in a cohort exposed to, infected with or recovered from COVID-19 (not recorded which). The sequenced sample consisted of PBMCs or T cells enriched from blood (not recorded which). The chain employs TRBV7-9 and TRBJ1-6; D is unclear. The DNA for the CDR3 is TGTGCCAGCAAGGGAGAGGGTAATTCACCCCTCCACTTT. Its translation: CASKGEGNSPLHF.